These T cell receptor beta chains were read from a single sample in a study of T-cell reconstitution after alpha-beta-depleted transplantation in children. TCRdb analysed the PCR reads with MiXCR anew, one entry per CDR3 protein. Seen here are about 60,000 distinct CDR3 sequences, approximately 43% observed once, and the top ten hold roughly 98%. The sequencing used PBMCs, mostly from graft donor cells, collected 360 days after TCRalphabeta/CD19-depleted stem cell transplant. These receptors all come from a male patient younger than 18 who had a stem cell transplant for acute lymphoblastic leukemia, so the T cells may come from the graft donor. Each CDR3 is given with its conserved first and last residue. A D gene is named only where the DNA matches it firmly. Some rows mark clone size as missing; the rest say once, few, many or name a class of expanded clone.

v_gene	abundance	d_gene	j_gene	CDR3nt	CDR3aa
TRBV27	-	TRBD2	TRBJ2-5	TGTGCCAGCAGCCCCGTAGCGGGAGTCCAAGAGACCCAGTACTTC	CASSPVAGVQETQYF
TRBV27	-	TRBD2	TRBJ2-1	TGTGCCAGCAGCCAAGGGACTAGCGGGAGGAATGAGCAGTTCTTC	CASSQGTSGRNEQFF
TRBV28	-	TRBD2	TRBJ2-3	TGTGCCACCTATTCGACTAGCGGGAGTGTTGGGTCGGGCACAGATACGCAGTATTTT	CATYSTSGSVGSGTDTQYF
TRBV6-5	-	TRBD2	TRBJ2-5	TGTGCCAGCAGTTCCCCTACTTTAGCGGGAGGTCCCCAAGAGACCCAGTACTTC	CASSSPTLAGGPQETQYF
TRBV29-1	-	TRBD2	TRBJ2-2	TGCAGCGTCCGACTAGCGGGGCCCGCTAACACCGGGGAGCTGTTTTTT	CSVRLAGPANTGELFF
TRBV13	few	-	TRBJ1-2	TGTGCCACCTTTCGGGTAGGGATCGGCGGCTATGGCTACACCTTC	CATFRVGIGGYGYTF
TRBV4-3	-	-	TRBJ2-5	TGCGCCAGCAGCCAAGATCTCGCGTCGGAGACCCAGTACTTC	CASSQDLASETQYF
TRBV12-3/TRBV12-4	few	-	TRBJ2-1	TGTGCCAGCAGTTTAGGAACTCCTTACAATGAGCAGTTCTTC	CASSLGTPYNEQFF
TRBV7-2	-	TRBD2	TRBJ2-3	TGTGCCAGCAGCTTAATTAATGGAGGCGGGGGGGCAGATACGCAGTATTTT	CASSLINGGGGADTQYF
TRBV19	-	-	TRBJ1-1	TGTGCCAGTAGTTTCGGCTCCACGGTTACTGAAGCTTTCTTT	CASSFGSTVTEAFF
TRBV7-8	-	-	TRBJ1-1	TGTGCCAGCAGCCTCACAGGGCCCACTGAAGCTTTCTTT	CASSLTGPTEAFF
TRBV4-1	-	-	TRBJ1-2	TGCGCCAGCAGCCAACAGGACAAGAACTATGGCTACACCTTC	CASSQQDKNYGYTF
TRBV12-3/TRBV12-4	-	-	TRBJ2-5	TGTGCCAGCAGTTTCCTGGGGATCCAAGAGACCCAGTACTTC	CASSFLGIQETQYF
TRBV20-1	few	-	TRBJ2-5	TGCAGTGCTCGACCTAGCGCGGAGACCCAGTACTTC	CSARPSAETQYF
TRBV14	few	-	TRBJ1-1	TGTGCCAGCAGCCAAGGGCCTGTGGGGGGGTTGAACACTGAAGCTTTCTTT	CASSQGPVGGLNTEAFF
TRBV12-3/TRBV12-4	-	-	TRBJ1-3	TGTGCCAGCAGCAACTCTGGAAACACCATATATTTT	CASSNSGNTIYF
TRBV7-9	few	-	TRBJ1-1	TGTGCCAGCAGCTTGGACAGTGAAGCTTTCTTT	CASSLDSEAFF
TRBV20-1	-	TRBD2	TRBJ2-5	TGCAGTGCTATCAGCGGGAGGGGGCAAGAGACCCAGTACTTC	CSAISGRGQETQYF
TRBV28	-	TRBD1	TRBJ1-6	TGTGCCAGCAGTTTTACGAGGCGGACAGGTTTTTCACCCCTCCACTTT	CASSFTRRTGFSPLHF
TRBV19	-	-	TRBJ2-1	TGTGCCAGTAGTACGAGCGGTACCTTC	CASSTSGTF
TRBV5-1	-	-	TRBJ2-1	TGCGCCAGCAGCTTGGAGGCTAGCCAGGTGAATGAGCAGTTCTTC	CASSLEASQVNEQFF
TRBV6-1	-	-	TRBJ2-2	TGTGCCAGCACCCTGTGGGGCTACACCGGGGAGCTGTTTTTT	CASTLWGYTGELFF
TRBV7-8	-	-	TRBJ2-1	TGTGCCAGCAGCTTAGTGGACAGTAACAATGAGCAGTTCTTC	CASSLVDSNNEQFF
TRBV20-1	-	TRBD1	TRBJ2-7	TGCAGTGCCCGGACAGGGGCGAACGAGCAGTACTTC	CSARTGANEQYF
TRBV9	few	-	TRBJ1-6	TGTGCCAGCAGCGTAGGTGACCCCTATAATTCACCCCTCCACTTT	CASSVGDPYNSPLHF
TRBV14	-	-	TRBJ2-3	TGTGCCAGCAGCCAAGTACCGTCAGATACGCAGTATTTT	CASSQVPSDTQYF
TRBV7-2	few	-	TRBJ2-5	TGTGCCAGCAGCCCAAGGGTGACAGTGCAAGAGACCCAGTACTTC	CASSPRVTVQETQYF
TRBV4-2	few	-	TRBJ2-3	TGTGCCAGCAGCCAAGACGATAGCGGCACAGATACGCAGTATTTT	CASSQDDSGTDTQYF
TRBV24-1	-	TRBD2	TRBJ2-3	TGTGCCACCAGTGATTCCGTTTACGGGAGGGCCACAGATACGCAGTATTTT	CATSDSVYGRATDTQYF
TRBV27	few	TRBD2	TRBJ2-1	TGTGCCAGCAGTTTATCGATGGGGGGGATCTACAATGAGCAGTTCTTC	CASSLSMGGIYNEQFF
TRBV5-6	once	-	TRBJ2-7	TGTGCCAGCAGCGCTCCCTACGAGCAGTACTTC	CASSAPYEQYF
TRBV11-2	-	-	TRBJ2-1	TGTGCCAGCAGCTTCACAGGTCTCGGAGTAGGTAGGGGGAATGAGCAGTTCTTC	CASSFTGLGVGRGNEQFF
TRBV7-6	few	-	TRBJ2-7	TGTGCCAGCAGCTCAAAGTTGCAGGGTTGGTACGAGCAGTACTTC	CASSSKLQGWYEQYF
TRBV5-1	few	-	TRBJ1-3	TGCGCCAGCAGCTTTGACAGCCCTGGAAACACCATATATTTT	CASSFDSPGNTIYF
TRBV10-1	-	-	TRBJ2-7	TGCGCCAGCAGTGGGACATCACTCCCCTACGAGCAGTACTTC	CASSGTSLPYEQYF